The clone carrying this T cell receptor (beta chain) came up many times. As yet, its antigen is unknown. This record comes from a study of T cells in Graves' hyperthyroidism and ophthalmopathy. Broader study findings: Blood samples included most of the expanded thyroid clonotypes exceeding 0.001.

What was amplified from RNA transcripts were TCR beta CDR3 regions. During a first-round RT-PCR of the TCR CDR3, the HTBI primer set was used. Using its own MiXCR run on the multiplex PCR reads, TCRdb lists one record per CDR3 protein. The sample yields approximately 600,000 distinct CDR3 sequences, 13% to 15% seen once. The CDR3 is 15 residues long. With 6 bases clipped from V and 5 bases from J, the junction kept 8 bases outside the gene matches. Germline lookup yields CDR1 DFQATT and CDR2 SNEGSKA (reference sequence). Specimen: blood. The V call is TRBV20-1, the J call TRBJ2-5, with 14 bases lining up with TRBD2. This receptor was identified in a woman aged 18 to 35 with Graves' ophthalmopathy. The CDR3 region is CSAHEGLAGDETQYF. The CDR3 DNA sequence: TGCAGTGCCCATGAGGGACTAGCGGGAGACGAGACCCAGTACTTC.